The rows below give T cell receptor beta chains drawn from one sample of a study of cytomegalovirus exposure and HLA in healthy donors. The method was immunoSEQ multiplex PCR; TCRdb's version includes in-frame clones alone and lacks a portion of them. The specimen's table records 95,000 to 110,000 clones. Specimen: PBMCs. These receptors came from a man aged 40-49 years in good health and CMV-seronegative. The CDR3 runs from the conserved cysteine through the conserved F or W. A D gene is named only where the DNA matches it firmly. The listing skips clone size in some rows; elsewhere it reads once, few, many or a size class.

d_call,clone_size,v_call,j_call,cdr3_aa,cdr3_nt
NA,NA,TRBV5-4,TRBJ1-2,CASSPGEVGIGYTF,TGTGCCAGCAGCCCCGGGGAGGTAGGGATTGGCTACACCTTC
TRBD1,NA,TRBV30,TRBJ1-4,CAWSQGANEKLFF,TGTGCCTGGAGCCAGGGGGCTAATGAAAAACTGTTTTTT
NA,NA,TRBV5-1,TRBJ1-6,CASSLTGRAPLHF,TGCGCCAGCAGCTTGACAGGGAGAGCACCCCTCCACTTT
TRBD1,NA,TRBV6-5,TRBJ1-1,CASSSPGQGGTEAFF,TGTGCCAGCAGTTCCCCGGGACAGGGTGGCACTGAAGCTTTCTTT
TRBD1,NA,TRBV7-9,TRBJ1-2,CASSTTAGGYGYTF,TGTGCCAGCAGCACCACGGCAGGGGGCTATGGCTACACCTTC
NA,NA,TRBV4-1,TRBJ1-2,CASSPDGGPGTF,TGCGCCAGCAGCCCTGATGGCGGTCCCGGCACCTTC
NA,NA,TRBV29-1,TRBJ2-2,CSGSGNTGELFF,TGCAGCGGTTCGGGGAACACCGGGGAGCTGTTTTTT
TRBD2,NA,TRBV4-1,TRBJ2-7,CASSRGLAGDTSYEQYF,TGCGCCAGCAGCCGCGGACTAGCGGGAGATACCTCCTACGAGCAGTACTTC
NA,NA,TRBV11-3,TRBJ2-5,CASSLNPGETQYF,TGTGCCAGCAGCTTAAATCCCGGGGAGACCCAGTACTTC
TRBD2,NA,TRBV19,TRBJ2-7,CASSSARGGEYEQYF,TGTGCCAGTAGTAGTGCGCGGGGAGGGGAGTACGAGCAGTACTTC
TRBD2,NA,TRBV4-3,TRBJ2-3,CASSPSGVNTDTQYF,TGCGCCAGCAGCCCTAGCGGGGTTAACACAGATACGCAGTATTTT
NA,NA,TRBV6-5,TRBJ1-2,CASSYSKGRGYTF,TGTGCCAGCAGTTACTCGAAAGGGAGAGGATACACCTTC
TRBD1,NA,TRBV5-1,TRBJ2-2,CASSTGQLANTGELFF,TGCGCCAGCAGCACGGGACAGCTCGCGAACACCGGGGAGCTGTTTTTT
TRBD2,NA,TRBV11-2,TRBJ2-1,CASSPGLAGGFNEQFF,TGTGCCAGCAGCCCGGGACTAGCGGGGGGGTTCAATGAGCAGTTCTTC
NA,NA,TRBV7-6,TRBJ2-7,CASSLLGEYEQYF,TGTGCCAGCAGCTTATTAGGGGAATACGAGCAGTACTTC
TRBD1,NA,TRBV2,TRBJ1-2,CASSEDRVDYGYTF,TGTGCCAGCAGTGAGGACAGGGTGGACTATGGCTACACCTTC
TRBD1,NA,TRBV5-6,TRBJ2-7,CASSSPGGLDEQYF,TGTGCCAGCAGCTCTCCAGGGGGCCTGGACGAGCAGTACTTC
TRBD1,NA,TRBV4-3,TRBJ2-3,CASSQDRTGAVTDTQYF,TGCGCCAGCAGCCAAGATAGGACAGGGGCCGTCACAGATACGCAGTATTTT
NA,NA,TRBV27,TRBJ2-7,CASSKHRQSSYEQYF,TGTGCCAGCAGTAAGCATCGACAGAGCTCCTACGAGCAGTACTTC
TRBD2,medium-sized,TRBV19,TRBJ2-7,CASSITGLVTYEQYF,TGTGCCAGTAGTATAACGGGACTAGTGACCTACGAGCAGTACTTC
TRBD1,NA,TRBV30,TRBJ1-2,CAWSPGTDYGYTF,TGTGCCTGGAGCCCCGGGACAGACTATGGCTACACCTTC
TRBD1,NA,TRBV11-2,TRBJ2-5,CASSPPGQGAGRETQYF,TGTGCCAGCAGCCCACCGGGACAGGGGGCGGGTAGGGAGACCCAGTACTTC
TRBD2,NA,TRBV7-8,TRBJ2-7,CASGASGSSYEQYF,TGTGCCAGCGGGGCTAGCGGGAGCTCCTACGAGCAGTACTTC
NA,NA,TRBV9,TRBJ2-3,CASSFEGATSTDTQYF,TGTGCCAGCAGCTTCGAGGGTGCTACTAGCACAGATACGCAGTATTTT
TRBD2,NA,TRBV11-3,TRBJ2-3,CASSLGTGGPDTQYF,TGTGCCAGCAGCTTAGGGACGGGAGGTCCAGATACGCAGTATTTT
TRBD1,NA,TRBV4-2,TRBJ2-6,CASSQGQRASGANVLTF,TGTGCCAGCAGCCAGGGACAGCGAGCGTCTGGGGCCAACGTCCTGACTTTC
TRBD1,NA,TRBV29-1,TRBJ1-3,CSVDRDPGNTIYF,TGCAGCGTGGACAGGGATCCTGGAAACACCATATATTTT
TRBD2,NA,TRBV27,TRBJ2-7,CASSFGTSGSYEQYF,TGTGCCAGCAGTTTTGGGACTAGCGGGAGCTACGAGCAGTACTTC
TRBD2,NA,TRBV28,TRBJ2-7,CASSWGLAGDEQYF,TGTGCCAGCAGCTGGGGACTAGCGGGCGACGAGCAGTATTTC
NA,NA,TRBV7-2,TRBJ2-7,CASKPGQSSYEQYF,TGTGCCAGCAAACCAGGACAGAGCTCCTACGAGCAGTACTTC
NA,NA,TRBV19,TRBJ1-5,CATGANQPQHF,TGTGCCACAGGGGCCAATCAGCCCCAGCATTTT
TRBD2,NA,TRBV5-4,TRBJ2-3,CAILTSGSTDTQYF,TGTGCCATCCTCACTAGCGGGAGCACAGATACGCAGTATTTT
NA,NA,TRBV25-1,TRBJ1-2,CASSEFRGALGYTF,TGTGCCAGCAGTGAATTTCGGGGGGCGTTAGGCTACACCTTC
TRBD2,NA,TRBV27,TRBJ2-1,CASSLWTSGRDEQFF,TGTGCCAGCAGTCTATGGACTAGCGGGAGAGATGAGCAGTTCTTC
NA,NA,TRBV19,TRBJ2-7,CASSITGSTYEQYF,TGTGCCAGTAGTATTACAGGGTCCACCTACGAGCAGTACTTC
TRBD2,NA,TRBV29-1,TRBJ2-1,CSAGTSGYNEQFF,TGCAGCGCCGGGACTAGCGGTTACAATGAGCAGTTCTTC
TRBD1,NA,TRBV7-9,TRBJ2-1,CASSSGQSSYNEQFF,TGTGCCAGCAGCTCGGGACAGAGCTCCTACAATGAGCAGTTCTTC
NA,NA,TRBV11-2,TRBJ2-5,CASSPTRYQETQYF,TGTGCCAGCAGCCCGACACGGTACCAAGAGACCCAGTACTTC
TRBD1,NA,TRBV6-8,TRBJ2-7,CASCSHDRGLSYEQYF,TGTGCCAGTTGCTCCCACGACAGGGGCCTATCCTACGAGCAGTACTTC
TRBD1,NA,TRBV5-1,TRBJ1-3,CASSLVFPVQGAGDTIYF,TGCGCCAGCAGCTTGGTGTTCCCAGTACAGGGGGCAGGCGACACCATATATTTT
TRBD2,NA,TRBV11-2,TRBJ2-7,CASSPGLAGGRQYF,TGTGCCAGCAGCCCAGGACTAGCGGGGGGGCGGCAGTACTTC
TRBD1,NA,TRBV10-2,TRBJ1-1,CASSKGQGNTEAFF,TGCGCCAGCAGCAAGGGACAGGGTAACACTGAAGCTTTCTTT
NA,NA,TRBV10-3,TRBJ2-7,CAISGGRGGRGEQYF,TGTGCCATCAGTGGGGGGCGCGGGGGCCGCGGGGAGCAGTACTTC
NA,NA,TRBV7-8,TRBJ1-4,CASSRIDTMGLATNEKLFF,TGTGCCAGCAGCCGAATCGATACGATGGGACTTGCAACTAATGAAAAACTGTTTTTT
NA,NA,TRBV5-1,TRBJ1-1,CASSLTGTPKNTEAFF,TGCGCCAGCAGCTTGACCGGGACACCTAAGAACACTGAAGCTTTCTTT
TRBD1,NA,TRBV11-2,TRBJ1-2,CASSTRSRGRVGLGGYTF,TGTGCCAGCAGCACGAGGTCCAGGGGGCGCGTTGGTTTGGGTGGCTACACCTTC
TRBD2,NA,TRBV28,TRBJ2-1,CASYSGRVSYNEQFF,TGTGCCAGCTATAGCGGGAGAGTATCCTACAATGAGCAGTTCTTC